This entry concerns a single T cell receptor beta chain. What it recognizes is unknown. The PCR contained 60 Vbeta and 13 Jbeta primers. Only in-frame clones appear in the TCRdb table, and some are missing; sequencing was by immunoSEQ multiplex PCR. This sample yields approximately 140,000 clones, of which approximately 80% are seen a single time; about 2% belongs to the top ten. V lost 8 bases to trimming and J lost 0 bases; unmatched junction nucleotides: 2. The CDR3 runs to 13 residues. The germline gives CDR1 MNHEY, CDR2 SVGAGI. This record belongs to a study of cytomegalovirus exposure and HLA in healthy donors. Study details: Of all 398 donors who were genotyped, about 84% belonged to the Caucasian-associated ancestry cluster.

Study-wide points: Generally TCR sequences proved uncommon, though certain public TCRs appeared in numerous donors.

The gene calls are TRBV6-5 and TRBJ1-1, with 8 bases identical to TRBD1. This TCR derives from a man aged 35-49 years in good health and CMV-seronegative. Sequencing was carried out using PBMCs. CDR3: CASGQGLNTEAFF. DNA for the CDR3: TGTGCCAGCGGACAGGGCTTGAACACTGAAGCTTTCTTT.